This is a list of T cell receptor beta chains from one sample in a study of blood T cell repertoires in COVID-19. TCRdb's copy holds only in-frame clones and misses some; the assay was immunoSEQ multiplex PCR. Of 320,000 or so clones in the sample, around nine tenths were seen once. Sequenced sample: PBMCs or T cells enriched from blood (not recorded which). The receptors here all came from a young man who had recovered from COVID-19. Both conserved end residues are part of each CDR3. The order of the fields is D gene, clone size, V gene, J gene, CDR3 protein, CDR3 DNA. A D gene is named only where the DNA matches it firmly. A clone size is listed for some rows: how often the clone was seen (once, few, many), or a class if it is expanded.

d_gene: .; abundance: .; v_gene: TRBV10-2; j_gene: TRBJ2-7; CDR3aa: CASSGNRGSPYEQYF; CDR3nt: TGCGCCAGCAGTGGGAACCGGGGGAGTCCTTACGAGCAGTACTTC
d_gene: TRBD1; abundance: .; v_gene: TRBV5-4; j_gene: TRBJ1-2; CDR3aa: CASSLAGGDGYTF; CDR3nt: TGTGCCAGCAGCTTGGCAGGGGGCGATGGCTACACCTTC
d_gene: TRBD1; abundance: .; v_gene: TRBV7-9; j_gene: TRBJ1-2; CDR3aa: CASSSREGQRVYGYTF; CDR3nt: TGTGCCAGCAGCTCGCGCGAGGGACAGAGAGTCTATGGCTACACCTTC
d_gene: .; abundance: .; v_gene: TRBV11-2; j_gene: TRBJ1-1; CDR3aa: CASRLGGDTEAFF; CDR3nt: TGTGCCAGCAGGCTAGGAGGGGACACTGAAGCTTTCTTT
d_gene: .; abundance: .; v_gene: TRBV2; j_gene: TRBJ1-2; CDR3aa: CASGRGNYGYTF; CDR3nt: TGTGCCAGCGGTAGGGGTAACTATGGCTACACCTTC
d_gene: TRBD1; abundance: few; v_gene: TRBV2; j_gene: TRBJ1-1; CDR3aa: CASSAGQGKFTEAFF; CDR3nt: TGTGCCAGCAGTGCCGGACAGGGGAAGTTCACTGAAGCTTTCTTT
d_gene: .; abundance: .; v_gene: TRBV19; j_gene: TRBJ1-5; CDR3aa: CASSQRTEAGSQPQHF; CDR3nt: TGTGCCAGTAGTCAACGGACGGAGGCCGGTAGTCAGCCCCAGCATTTT
d_gene: .; abundance: .; v_gene: TRBV5-5; j_gene: TRBJ2-7; CDR3aa: CASSFVFYEQYF; CDR3nt: TGTGCCAGCAGCTTCGTGTTCTACGAGCAGTACTTC
d_gene: .; abundance: .; v_gene: TRBV13; j_gene: TRBJ2-4; CDR3aa: CASSFSRQVNIQYF; CDR3nt: TGTGCCAGCAGCTTTTCCCGACAGGTAAACATTCAGTACTTC
d_gene: .; abundance: .; v_gene: TRBV2; j_gene: TRBJ1-2; CDR3aa: CASFSWDMGYGYTF; CDR3nt: TGTGCCAGCTTTAGTTGGGACATGGGCTATGGCTACACCTTC
d_gene: .; abundance: few; v_gene: TRBV15; j_gene: TRBJ1-2; CDR3aa: CATSSDWTYRSYGYTF; CDR3nt: TGTGCCACCAGCAGTGATTGGACATATCGAAGCTATGGCTACACCTTC
d_gene: .; abundance: once; v_gene: TRBV19; j_gene: TRBJ1-4; CDR3aa: CASSIRSSPLEEKLFF; CDR3nt: TGTGCCAGTAGCATCCGGTCGTCACCCCTGGAGGAAAAACTGTTTTTT
d_gene: .; abundance: few; v_gene: TRBV7-9; j_gene: TRBJ2-7; CDR3aa: CASSYSTYEQYF; CDR3nt: TGTGCCAGCAGCTACTCAACCTACGAGCAGTACTTC
d_gene: .; abundance: .; v_gene: TRBV5-1; j_gene: TRBJ2-5; CDR3aa: CASSNLATQETQYF; CDR3nt: TGCGCCAGCAGCAATCTAGCTACGCAGGAGACCCAGTACTTC
d_gene: TRBD1; abundance: .; v_gene: TRBV28; j_gene: TRBJ2-7; CDR3aa: CASTPGTGPYEQYF; CDR3nt: TGTGCCAGCACCCCCGGGACAGGACCCTACGAGCAGTACTTC
d_gene: .; abundance: once; v_gene: TRBV4-1; j_gene: TRBJ1-2; CDR3aa: CASSQDIGLGGAQNGYTF; CDR3nt: TGCGCCAGCAGCCAAGATATAGGCCTAGGGGGGGCGCAGAATGGCTACACCTTC
d_gene: TRBD1; abundance: .; v_gene: TRBV2; j_gene: TRBJ1-5; CDR3aa: CASSRDRVSQSNQPQHF; CDR3nt: TGTGCCAGCAGTCGGGACAGGGTCTCCCAAAGCAATCAGCCCCAGCATTTT
d_gene: TRBD1; abundance: once; v_gene: TRBV7-6; j_gene: TRBJ2-3; CDR3aa: CASSLASGQGKTDTQYF; CDR3nt: TGTGCCAGCAGCCTTGCCTCCGGACAGGGGAAGACAGATACGCAGTATTTT
d_gene: .; abundance: .; v_gene: TRBV18; j_gene: TRBJ1-6; CDR3aa: CASSPAGARGNSPLHF; CDR3nt: TGTGCCAGCTCCCCAGCGGGGGCCCGAGGGAATTCACCCCTCCACTTT
d_gene: .; abundance: .; v_gene: TRBV4-1; j_gene: TRBJ1-6; CDR3aa: CASSQERGGFGNSPLHF; CDR3nt: TGCGCCAGCAGCCAAGAGAGGGGGGGCTTCGGTAATTCACCCCTCCACTTT
d_gene: .; abundance: .; v_gene: TRBV28; j_gene: TRBJ1-2; CDR3aa: CASSLPGIGGYTF; CDR3nt: TGTGCCAGCAGTTTACCAGGGATCGGTGGCTACACCTTC
d_gene: .; abundance: once; v_gene: TRBV4-1; j_gene: TRBJ2-3; CDR3aa: CASSQGVREYFTDTQYF; CDR3nt: TGCGCCAGCAGCCAAGGAGTTCGGGAATACTTCACAGATACGCAGTATTTT
d_gene: .; abundance: .; v_gene: TRBV15; j_gene: TRBJ2-3; CDR3aa: CATSFMTDGDTQYF; CDR3nt: TGTGCCACCAGCTTTATGACAGACGGGGATACGCAGTATTTT
d_gene: TRBD1; abundance: .; v_gene: TRBV9; j_gene: TRBJ1-2; CDR3aa: CASTSTRTGGIYGYTF; CDR3nt: TGTGCCAGCACGTCAACGAGAACAGGGGGAATCTATGGCTACACCTTC
d_gene: TRBD1; abundance: .; v_gene: TRBV7-8; j_gene: TRBJ2-2; CDR3aa: CASRYRDRVTGELFF; CDR3nt: TGTGCCAGCAGGTACCGGGACAGGGTCACCGGGGAGCTGTTTTTT
d_gene: TRBD2; abundance: .; v_gene: TRBV6-6; j_gene: TRBJ2-3; CDR3aa: CASSLYNPGLNIFSTDTQYF; CDR3nt: TGTGCCAGCAGTCTGTACAACCCGGGACTAAACATTTTCAGCACAGATACGCAGTATTTT
d_gene: TRBD1; abundance: .; v_gene: TRBV5-1; j_gene: TRBJ2-7; CDR3aa: CASSLEGGSSSYEQYF; CDR3nt: TGCGCCAGCAGCTTGGAAGGGGGCTCCAGCTCCTACGAGCAGTACTTC
d_gene: .; abundance: few; v_gene: TRBV18; j_gene: TRBJ2-7; CDR3aa: CASSPPGGSGEQYF; CDR3nt: TGTGCCAGCTCACCACCTGGGGGCTCGGGCGAGCAGTACTTC
d_gene: TRBD1; abundance: .; v_gene: TRBV30; j_gene: TRBJ2-2; CDR3aa: CAWRGDRDGGELFF; CDR3nt: TGTGCCTGGAGGGGGGACAGGGACGGCGGGGAGCTGTTTTTT
d_gene: .; abundance: .; v_gene: TRBV19; j_gene: TRBJ1-1; CDR3aa: CASSTRQNTEAFF; CDR3nt: TGTGCCAGTAGTACGAGACAGAACACTGAAGCTTTCTTT
d_gene: .; abundance: many; v_gene: TRBV27; j_gene: TRBJ1-6; CDR3aa: CASRAGPYIPLHF; CDR3nt: TGTGCCAGCAGGGCGGGCCCGTATATCCCCCTCCACTTT
d_gene: TRBD2; abundance: once; v_gene: TRBV2; j_gene: TRBJ2-7; CDR3aa: CASRPAGRDFF; CDR3nt: TGTGCCAGCAGGCCAGCGGGGCGCGATTTTTTC
d_gene: TRBD1; abundance: .; v_gene: TRBV6-4; j_gene: TRBJ2-1; CDR3aa: CASSSRTGGSNEQFF; CDR3nt: TGTGCCAGCAGCTCGAGGACAGGGGGTTCCAATGAGCAGTTCTTC
d_gene: TRBD1; abundance: .; v_gene: TRBV24-1; j_gene: TRBJ2-5; CDR3aa: CATSDYGTGEETQYF; CDR3nt: TGTGCCACCAGTGATTATGGGACAGGGGAAGAGACCCAGTACTTC
d_gene: TRBD1; abundance: .; v_gene: TRBV10-2; j_gene: TRBJ1-1; CDR3aa: CASSDPGGHRGRTEAFF; CDR3nt: TGCGCCAGCAGTGATCCCGGGGGACACAGGGGTAGGACTGAAGCTTTCTTT
d_gene: .; abundance: .; v_gene: TRBV12-3/TRBV12-4; j_gene: TRBJ1-5; CDR3aa: CASSPAGNQPQHF; CDR3nt: TGTGCCAGCAGTCCGGCAGGTAATCAGCCCCAGCATTTT
d_gene: TRBD1; abundance: .; v_gene: TRBV2; j_gene: TRBJ1-4; CDR3aa: CASSDRTGDEKLFF; CDR3nt: TGTGCCAGCAGTGATCGGACAGGGGATGAAAAACTGTTTTTT
d_gene: TRBD2; abundance: .; v_gene: TRBV7-2; j_gene: TRBJ2-1; CDR3aa: CASSLRAGGNEQFF; CDR3nt: TGTGCCAGCAGCTTAAGAGCGGGGGGCAATGAGCAGTTCTTC
d_gene: .; abundance: once; v_gene: TRBV25-1; j_gene: TRBJ1-1; CDR3aa: CASSEYPNTEAFF; CDR3nt: TGTGCCAGCAGTGAATACCCTAACACTGAAGCTTTCTTT
d_gene: TRBD1; abundance: .; v_gene: TRBV6-4; j_gene: TRBJ2-1; CDR3aa: CASSPGQGVEQFF; CDR3nt: TGTGCCAGCAGTCCGGGACAGGGAGTTGAGCAGTTCTTC
d_gene: TRBD1; abundance: once; v_gene: TRBV15; j_gene: TRBJ2-5; CDR3aa: CATSRDFGTGGRETQYF; CDR3nt: TGTGCCACCAGCAGAGATTTTGGGACAGGGGGCAGGGAGACCCAGTACTTC
d_gene: TRBD1; abundance: .; v_gene: TRBV6-5; j_gene: TRBJ1-2; CDR3aa: CASSGGQDYGYTF; CDR3nt: TGTGCCAGCAGCGGGGGACAGGACTATGGCTACACCTTC
d_gene: .; abundance: .; v_gene: TRBV7-8; j_gene: TRBJ2-7; CDR3aa: CASSLVGGKVYEQYF; CDR3nt: TGTGCCAGCAGCTTAGTTGGAGGGAAGGTCTACGAGCAGTACTTC